This TCR beta chain was captured in a study of post-analysis software for immune sequencing data. At the level of the study: Included courses were relapsing-remitting and secondary progressive multiple sclerosis; progressive-relapsing multiple sclerosis was also included.

Included in the TCR beta cDNA libraries were unique molecular identifiers. From around 1 to 10 million T cells, 550,000 or so cDNA molecules were obtained. TCRdb used MiXCR to reprocess the PCR reads, holding one entry per CDR3 protein. The table lists 500,000 to 600,000 distinct CDR3 sequences, about 40% of them singletons. A word on this clonotype: Its antigen is not known.

CDR1 is DFQATT, CDR2 SNEGSKA, per germline (reference sequence). Deletions cut 6 bases from V and 11 bases from J, with 25 bases between. The CDR3 contains 14 residues. The study, taken as a whole, reports: Controls had significantly higher normalized Chao1 diversity than multiple sclerosis patients. Five TRBV segments, including TRBV5-6, TRBV5-1 and TRBV20-1, were more frequent in patients than controls.

The material sequenced was blood. This sequence joins TRBV20-1 and TRBJ2-5; tentative D call: TRBD2 (5 bases). This clonotype originated in a girl aged 10 to 17 with multiple sclerosis. CDR3 amino acids: CSAKPEVPHNEQYF. Written as DNA, the CDR3 is TGCAGTGCCAAGCCGGAGGTCCCCCACAATGAGCAGTACTTC.